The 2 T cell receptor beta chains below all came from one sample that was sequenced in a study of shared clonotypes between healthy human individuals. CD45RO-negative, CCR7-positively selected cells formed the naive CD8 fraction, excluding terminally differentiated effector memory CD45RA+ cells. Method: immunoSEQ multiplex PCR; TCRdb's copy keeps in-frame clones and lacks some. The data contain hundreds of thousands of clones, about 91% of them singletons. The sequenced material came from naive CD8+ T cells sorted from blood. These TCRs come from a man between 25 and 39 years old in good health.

CDR3 coding DNA: TGTGCCAGCAGCTTCCTAGCGCCTAGCACAGATACGCAGTATTTT. As protein: CASSFLAPSTDTQYF. The rearrangement links TRBV12-1 to TRBJ2-3; the D call TRBD2 from the table was never checked on the DNA. TRBV12-1 is flagged as a pseudogene. The CDR3 consists of 15 residues.

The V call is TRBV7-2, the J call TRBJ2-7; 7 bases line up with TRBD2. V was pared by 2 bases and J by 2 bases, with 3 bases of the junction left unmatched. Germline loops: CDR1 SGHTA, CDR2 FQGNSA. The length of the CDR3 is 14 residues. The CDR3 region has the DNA TGTGCCAGCAGCTTACCTAGCGGAGCCTACGAGCAGTACTTC. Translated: CASSLPSGAYEQYF.